A single sample gave rise to the 32 T cell receptor beta chains below, sequenced in a study of CD8+CD57+ T cells in acquired aplastic anemia. The template used for profiling TCR beta VDJ and CDR3 was genomic DNA. From the reads, TCRdb called clonotypes with MiXCR, one entry per CDR3 protein. Of about 160,000 distinct CDR3 sequences detected, over 70% appear once; the ten largest clones hold 40% to 60%. Patients chosen for sequencing had CD8+CD57+ cells that had expanded, as shown by flow cytometry. Input material: sorted CD4+, CD8+, or CD8+CD57+ T cells (not recorded which) from PBMCs. The receptors were sampled from a human donor with aplastic anemia.

This clonotype was seen more than once but under ten times. V usage is TRBV20-1 and J usage is TRBJ2-2, with 7 nucleotides matching TRBD1. The CDR3 is made up of 17 amino acids. The V segment lost 2 bases and the J segment 0 bases; nucleotides outside the gene matches: 9. Germline loops: CDR1 DFQATT, CDR2 SNEGSKA (reference sequence). CDR3 sequence reads: CSARRDRVFPNTGELFF. CDR3 in DNA: TGCAGTGCTAGACGGGACAGAGTCTTCCCGAACACCGGGGAGCTGTTTTTT.

The V and J genes are TRBV11-3 and TRBJ2-1, with TRBD2 identical over 7 bases. The CDR3 runs 16 residues. After removal of 3 bases from V and 0 bases from J, the junction contained 5 bases not matched to a gene. Germline CDR1 and CDR2: SGHNT and YENEEA. CDR3 in amino acids: CASSLASGSSYNEQFF. The CDR3 bases are TGTGCCAGCAGCTTGGCTAGCGGTAGCTCCTACAATGAGCAGTTCTTC. The entire variable domain, with the rest obtained from reference TRBV11-3 and TRBJ2-1, is as follows: EAGVVQSPRYKIIEKKQPVAFWCNPISGHNTLYWYLQNLGQGPELLIRYENEEAVDDSQLPKDRFSAERLKGVDSTLKIQPAELGDSAVYLCASSLASGSSYNEQFFGPGTRLTVL.

This chain links TRBV5-6 with TRBJ2-5; a possible D gene is TRBD1 (5 bases). Between the trimmed V and J ends, which lost 4 bases and 4 bases, there was a span of 17 bases. The length of the CDR3 is 15 residues. Germline CDR1 reads SGHDT; CDR2 reads YYEEEE. CDR3 bases: TGTGCCAGCAGCGAAAATGGGGCTATTGGAGAGACCCAGTACTTC. Its protein is CASSENGAIGETQYF. Filled out from reference TRBV5-6 and TRBJ2-5, the complete variable domain reads DAGVTQSPTHLIKTRGQQVTLRCSPKSGHDTVSWYQQALGQGPQFIFQYYEEEERQRGNFPDRFSGHQFPNYSSELNVNALLLGDSALYLCASSENGAIGETQYFGPGTRLLVL.

The chain links TRBV15 to TRBJ2-5; 7 bases fit TRBD2. Germline values: CDR1 LNHNV, CDR2 YYDKDF (reference sequence). The V segment lost 1 base and the J segment 2 bases; nucleotides outside the gene matches: 7. This CDR3 has 16 amino acids. The DNA of the CDR3 is TGTGCCACCAGCAGAGCAGACAGAGCGGGGCAAGAGACCCAGTACTTC. Translation: CATSRADRAGQETQYF.

This chain uses TRBV7-3 with TRBJ2-5; D is perhaps TRBD1 (5 bases). Per germline, CDR1 SGHTA and CDR2 FQGTGA. The CDR3 runs 15 residues. V was trimmed by 2 bases and J by 1 base, leaving 11 bases between them. The CDR3, as DNA: TGTGCCAGCAGCTTAGGCAGGGCATCCCAAGAGACCCAGTACTTC. Translating gives CASSLGRASQETQYF.

The genes are TRBV6-5 and TRBJ2-7, with a weak D call TRBD2 (7 bases). V lost 5 bases, J lost 1 base, and 15 bases lay in between. The CDR3 is 15 residues long. Germline CDR1 is MNHEY and CDR2 is SVGAGI. The CDR3 DNA reads TGTGCCAGCAGTGATACGGGGGGCCTGTCCTACGAGCAGTACTTC. Protein: CASSDTGGLSYEQYF.

V gene TRBV2 combines with J gene TRBJ2-1, with TRBD2 matching over 9 bases. This CDR3 region has 14 residues. From germline, CDR1 is SNHLY and CDR2 FYNNEI. With 9 bases clipped from V and 4 bases from J, the junction kept 7 bases outside the gene matches. CDR3: CASGGSGRYNEQFF. As DNA, the CDR3 is TGTGCCAGTGGGGGCAGCGGGAGGTACAATGAGCAGTTCTTC.

V and J are TRBV19 and TRBJ2-7; TRBD1 agrees at 8 bases. The V gene end was trimmed by 5 bases and the J gene end by 0 bases; junction bases not matched to a gene: 3. CDR1 and CDR2 (germline): LNHDA, SQIVND (reference sequence). The CDR3 spans 14 residues. DNA of the CDR3: TGTGCCAGTAGTGGGACAGGATTCTCCTACGAGCAGTACTTC. It specifies CASSGTGFSYEQYF.

CDR3 DNA: TGTGCCAGCAGCTTAGCCCCCAGGGAGGCTGAAGCTTTCTTT. Protein sequence: CASSLAPREAEAFF. The chain joins TRBV7-9 to TRBJ1-1; D is possibly TRBD1 (5 bases). This CDR3 has 14 amino acids. The V end lost 0 bases, the J end lost 6 bases, and 11 bases lay between the germline ends. Germline CDR1 reads SEHNR; CDR2 reads FQNEAQ (reference sequence).

The chain has TRBV4-1 and TRBJ1-6; D is ambiguous. The CDR3 length is 15 residues. Deletions cut 1 base from V and 0 bases from J, with 4 bases between. The germline V gene has CDR1 MGHRA and CDR2 YSYEKL. The CDR3 DNA follows: TGCGCCAGCAGCCAAGGCAGCTCCTATAATTCACCCCTCCACTTT. Translated, it gives CASSQGSSYNSPLHF.

The chain couples TRBV10-3 to TRBJ2-7, with 7 bases matching TRBD1. This CDR3 comprises 11 residues. With 11 bases clipped from V and 4 bases from J, the junction kept 5 bases outside the gene matches. CDR1 and CDR2 from the germline V gene are ENHRY and SYGVKD. As DNA, the CDR3 is TGTGCCTCAGCACAGGGGTACGAGCAGTACTTC. Translated: CASAQGYEQYF.

This clonotype has just a few counts. The chain recombines TRBV20-1 with TRBJ2-7, with TRBD2 identical over 7 bases. J lost 0 bases, V lost 1 base, and 6 bases had no gene match. The germline gives CDR1 DFQATT, CDR2 SNEGSKA (reference sequence). The CDR3 has 15 amino acids. The CDR3 spells CSARGAGVSSYEQYF. CDR3 bases: TGCAGTGCTAGAGGCGCGGGGGTGAGCTCCTACGAGCAGTACTTC.

In this sample, this clonotype turned up many times. The genes are TRBV7-2 and TRBJ2-5; D may match TRBD1 or TRBD2 (5 bases each). Germline CDR1 SGHTA, CDR2 FQGNSA. Between the trimmed V and J ends, which lost 1 base and 5 bases, there was a span of 11 bases. The CDR3 runs to 14 residues. This CDR3 reads CASSLEWGSETQYF. Written as DNA, the CDR3 is TGTGCCAGCAGCTTAGAGTGGGGGTCGGAGACCCAGTACTTC.

The chain carries TRBV9 and TRBJ1-1, with D maybe TRBD1 (5 bases). V shed 3 bases and J shed 1 base, with 10 bases lying between them. From germline, CDR1 is SGDLS and CDR2 YYNGEE. This CDR3 is built from 14 residues. This chain's CDR3 is CASSDLGPNTEAFF. For the CDR3, the DNA is TGTGCCAGCAGCGATCTGGGACCGAACACTGAAGCTTTCTTT.

The CDR3 is CASSPRNSYNEQFF. Here the CDR3 DNA reads TGTGCCAGCAGCCCTCGGAACTCCTACAATGAGCAGTTCTTC. V is TRBV7-2 and J is TRBJ2-1, with no clear D. Germline V gene data show CDR1 as SGHTA and CDR2 as FQGNSA. Trimming removed 5 bases at V and 0 bases at J, with 8 bases between. The CDR3 runs to 14 residues.

The chain employs TRBV10-3 and TRBJ2-7; D is possibly TRBD2 (6 bases). V dropped 4 bases and J dropped 5 bases, with 15 bases sitting between them. CDR1 and CDR2 from the germline V gene are ENHRY and SYGVKD. This CDR3 has 14 amino acids. DNA for the CDR3: TGTGCCATCAGTGCTCAGGTCGGGGGAAACGAGCAGTACTTC. Translated: CAISAQVGGNEQYF.

This clonotype was counted a single time. The V and J genes are TRBV29-1 and TRBJ1-5; D may be TRBD1 (5 bases). This CDR3 has 14 amino acids. Trimming left V 5 bases short and J 3 bases short, with 14 bases between. Per germline, CDR1 SQVTM and CDR2 ANQGSEA. CDR3 nucleotide sequence: TGCAGCGTTCGTGGAGTGGGGGACAATCAGCCCCAGCATTTT. Its translation is CSVRGVGDNQPQHF.

Regarding this clonotype: Germline and junction disagree at one end, which may indicate a read error. The chain carries TRBV19 and TRBJ2-1; D remains unclear. Germline V CDR1 and CDR2: LNHDA, SQIVND (reference sequence). This CDR3 has 17 amino acids. CDR3 in DNA: TGTGCCAGTAGTATAGGTCGGAGTACCCTCTCCTACAATGAGCAGCTCTTC. This sequence encodes CASSIGRSTLSYNEQLF.

This chain links TRBV9 with TRBJ2-5; D remains unclear. Germline CDR1 reads SGDLS; CDR2 reads YYNGEE. The V end was cut by 4 bases, the J end by 4 bases, with 14 bases between. CDR3 length: 14 residues. The CDR3 coding sequence is TGTGCCAGCAGCCCATCGGACGGAAGAGAGACCCAGTACTTC. Its protein is CASSPSDGRETQYF.

This chain links TRBV20-1 with TRBJ2-1; tentative D call: TRBD2 (5 bases). The CDR3 covers 13 residues. V shed 6 bases and J shed 4 bases, with 13 bases lying between them. Germline loops: CDR1 DFQATT, CDR2 SNEGSKA (reference sequence). CDR3 sequence (DNA): TGCAGTGCCAGCAGCGGACGGTACAATGAGCAGTTCTTC. Its translation: CSASSGRYNEQFF.

This clonotype was seen at least ten times. The CDR3 sequence: CASNGETQYF. Here the CDR3 DNA reads TGTGCCAGCAATGGGGAGACCCAGTACTTC. This sequence joins TRBV25-1 and TRBJ2-5; D remains unclear. Trimming shortened V by 7 bases and J by 5 bases, and 5 bases separated the two germline ends. Germline CDR1 is MGHDK and CDR2 is SYGVNS. There are 10 residues in the CDR3.

The rearrangement links TRBV12-3 or TRBV12-4 to TRBJ2-5, with D possibly being TRBD1 (5 bases). The CDR3 is 13 residues long. V lost 2 bases and J lost 4, with 8 bases in between. CDR3 sequence (DNA): TGTGCCAGCAGTTTATCAGGGCTAGAGACCCAGTACTTC. Protein sequence: CASSLSGLETQYF.

This clonotype was seen only a few times. The chain recombines TRBV24-1 with TRBJ1-5, with a tentative D call TRBD1 (6 bases). Between the trimmed V and J ends, which lost 8 bases and 7 bases, there was a span of 14 bases. Germline V CDR1 and CDR2: KGHDR, SFDVKD. The CDR3 is made up of 13 amino acids. The CDR3 spells CATNRETGQPQHF. CDR3 nucleotides: TGTGCCACCAACAGGGAAACAGGGCAGCCCCAGCATTTT.

Here the CDR3 reads CASSDFQGANTQYF. In nucleotides, the CDR3 is TGTGCCAGCAGTGACTTTCAGGGGGCAAATACGCAGTATTTT. V and J are TRBV6-4 and TRBJ2-3; 8 nucleotides line up with TRBD1. Losses at the gene ends were 1 base for V and 7 bases for J; bases not matched to a gene: 4. Germline CDR1 MRHNA, CDR2 SNTAGT. CDR3 size: 14 residues.

This chain connects TRBV20-1 to TRBJ1-1, with D possibly matching TRBD1 (6 bases). Trimming stripped 3 bases from V and 0 bases from J, with 14 bases between. CDR3 length equals 15 residues. Germline CDR1 is DFQATT and CDR2 is SNEGSKA (reference sequence). DNA for the CDR3: TGCAGTGCTAGTATTAGGGGGGCTCTGAACACTGAAGCTTTCTTT. It translates to CSASIRGALNTEAFF.

The V and J genes are TRBV4-1 and TRBJ1-1; D is ambiguous. CDR3 length: 13 residues. Per the germline V gene, CDR1 is MGHRA and CDR2 is YSYEKL. V lost 0 bases and J lost 6, with 8 bases in between. CDR3 DNA: TGCGCCAGCAGCCAAGATTGGGCATCTGAAGCTTTCTTT. Its translation is CASSQDWASEAFF.

This clonotype was observed a handful of times. The chain couples TRBV20-1 to TRBJ2-7, with D perhaps matching TRBD1 (6 bases). V lost 0 bases to trimming and J lost 7 bases, with 16 bases between them. CDR1 is DFQATT and CDR2 is SNEGSKA in the germline V gene (reference sequence). The CDR3 runs to 14 residues. The CDR3 bases are TGCAGTGCTAGAGATTTATGGGGGCTGGGAGAGCAGTACTTC. Residues: CSARDLWGLGEQYF.

At least ten counts were recorded for this clonotype. The chain uses TRBV6-4 and TRBJ2-2; the D gene is possibly TRBD1 (5 bases). CDR1 and CDR2 from the germline V gene are MRHNA and SNTAGT. The CDR3 length is 16 residues. Trimming shortened V by 4 bases and J by 0 bases, and 12 bases separated the two germline ends. The CDR3 loop reads CASSAMTDTNTGELFF. The CDR3 nucleotides are TGTGCCAGCAGTGCCATGACAGATACGAACACCGGGGAGCTGTTTTTT.

The CDR3 sequence is CASSPGTSGQETQYF. As DNA, the CDR3 is TGTGCCAGCTCACCGGGGACTAGCGGCCAAGAGACCCAGTACTTC. V usage is TRBV18 and J usage is TRBJ2-5, with 11 bases that match TRBD2. This CDR3 comprises 15 residues. CDR1 KGHSH and CDR2 LQKENI come from the germline V gene. Unmatched junction bases numbered 1, after V lost 3 bases and J lost 1 base.

V and J are TRBV7-3 and TRBJ2-5; D uncertain. The CDR3 loop spans 14 amino acids. From germline, CDR1 is SGHTA and CDR2 FQGTGA. V gave up 5 bases and J gave up 0 bases, with 10 bases separating them. CDR3 residues: CASSQQMYQETQYF. CDR3 DNA: TGTGCCAGCAGCCAGCAAATGTACCAAGAGACCCAGTACTTC.

As regards this clonotype: A read error may produce the germline difference seen at one junction end. This sequence joins TRBV7-8 and TRBJ2-3, with TRBD1 matching over 7 bases. The CDR3 is 14 residues long. Looked up from germline, CDR1 is SGHVS and CDR2 is FQNEAQ. As DNA, the CDR3 is TGCGCCAGCAGCCGACAGGGAACGGGGGATACGCAGTATTTT. It specifies CASSRQGTGDTQYF.

The chain has TRBV10-1 and TRBJ2-2; D unclear. Per germline, CDR1 WNHNN and CDR2 SYGVQD (reference sequence). The CDR3 is 13 amino acids. V gave up 7 bases and J gave up 0 bases, with 6 bases separating them. CDR3 loop: CASKRTNTGELFF. The CDR3 region has the DNA TGCGCCAGCAAAAGGACGAACACCGGGGAGCTGTTTTTT.